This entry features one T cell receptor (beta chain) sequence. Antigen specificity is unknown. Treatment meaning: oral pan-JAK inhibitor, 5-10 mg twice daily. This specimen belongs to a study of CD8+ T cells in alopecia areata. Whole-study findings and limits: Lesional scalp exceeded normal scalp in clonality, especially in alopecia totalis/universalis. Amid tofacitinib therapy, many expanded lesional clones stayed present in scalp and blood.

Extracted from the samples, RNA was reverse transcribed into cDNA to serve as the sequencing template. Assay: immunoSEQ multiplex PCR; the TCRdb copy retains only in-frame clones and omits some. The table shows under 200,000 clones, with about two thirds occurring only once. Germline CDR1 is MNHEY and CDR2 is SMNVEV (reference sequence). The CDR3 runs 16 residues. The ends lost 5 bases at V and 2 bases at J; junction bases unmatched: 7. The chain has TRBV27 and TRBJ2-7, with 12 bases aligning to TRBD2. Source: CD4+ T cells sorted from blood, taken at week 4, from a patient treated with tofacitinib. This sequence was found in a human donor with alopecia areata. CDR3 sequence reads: CASSPVLAGGTYEQYF. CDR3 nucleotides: TGTGCCAGCAGTCCCGTACTAGCGGGGGGTACCTACGAGCAGTACTTC.